This entry is about one T cell receptor beta chain. Produced via immunoSEQ multiplex PCR; TCRdb's table is partial and in-frame only. This sample has roughly 53,000 clones, with approximately 84% found just once. CDR3 size: 18 residues. The V gene's germline CDR1 is LNHDA and CDR2 SQIVND (reference sequence). Trimming took 4 bases from V and 6 from J; bases not matched to a gene: 18. This sample is drawn from a study of OX40 agonist ivuxolimab in advanced cancers. V gene TRBV19 combines with J gene TRBJ1-5, with TRBD1 identical over 7 bases. The sample in question was CD4+ or CD8+ T cells sorted from blood, obtained in a trial of the OX40 agonist ivuxolimab. This clonotype originated in an adult with an advanced solid tumor such as melanoma, head and neck, liver or kidney cancer. CDR3 coding DNA: TGTGCCAGTAGTACCTACCGGGGCCGACAGGGTGGGGGTCAGCCCCAGCATTTT. Translating it yields CASSTYRGRQGGGQPQHF.